The clone carrying this TCR beta chain turned up a few times. Its antigen is currently unknown. The CDR3 has 14 amino acids. The ends were cut back, 7 bases at V and 1 base at J, with 16 bases in the middle. Germline values: CDR1 SQVTM, CDR2 ANQGSEA. This record comes from a study of post-analysis software for immune sequencing data. Background on the study: In terms of disease course, relapsing-remitting, secondary progressive and progressive-relapsing multiple sclerosis were included. Study-wide results and limits: In patients, TRBV5-6, TRBV5-1 and TRBV20-1 belonged to four or five TRBV segments found more frequently than in controls.

The TCR beta cDNA libraries carried unique molecular identifiers. From the PCR reads, TCRdb called clonotypes with MiXCR, one entry per CDR3 protein. The sample holds fewer than 850,000 distinct CDR3 sequences, approximately 30% seen once. Input material: blood. The sequence was obtained from a girl aged 5 to 17 with multiple sclerosis. The chain has TRBV29-1 and TRBJ2-5; tentatively, D is TRBD1 (6 bases). In DNA, the CDR3 is TGCAGCGCTGGACAGTTAGCTACCCAAGAGACCCAGTACTTC. It translates to CSAGQLATQETQYF. Together with reference TRBV29-1 and TRBJ2-5, the CDR3 gives the full variable domain: SAVISQKPSRDICQRGTSLTIQCQVDSQVTMMFWYRQQPGQSLTLIATANQGSEATYESGFVIDKFPISRPNLTFSTLTVSNMSPEDSSIYLCSAGQLATQETQYFGPGTRLLVL.